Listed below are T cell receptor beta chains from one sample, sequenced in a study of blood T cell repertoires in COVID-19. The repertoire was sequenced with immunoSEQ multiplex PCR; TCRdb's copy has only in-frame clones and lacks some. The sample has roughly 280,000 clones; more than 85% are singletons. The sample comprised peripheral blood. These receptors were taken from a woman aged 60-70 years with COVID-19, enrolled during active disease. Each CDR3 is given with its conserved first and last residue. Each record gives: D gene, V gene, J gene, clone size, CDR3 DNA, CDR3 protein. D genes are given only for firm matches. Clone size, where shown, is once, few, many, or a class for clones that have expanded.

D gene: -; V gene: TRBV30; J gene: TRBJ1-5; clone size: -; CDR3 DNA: TGTGCCTGGAGTAACGGGGGGTTAGATCAGCCCCAGCATTTT; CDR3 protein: CAWSNGGLDQPQHF
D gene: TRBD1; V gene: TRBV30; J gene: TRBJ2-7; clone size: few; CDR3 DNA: TGTGCCTGGACCCTAGGGGCAGGGGGCAGAAGGGAGCAGTACTTC; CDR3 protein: CAWTLGAGGRREQYF
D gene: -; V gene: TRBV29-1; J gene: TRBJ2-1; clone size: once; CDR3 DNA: TGCAGCCACAGGGCGGGAGTAGGTTACAATGAGCAGTTCTTC; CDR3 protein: CSHRAGVGYNEQFF
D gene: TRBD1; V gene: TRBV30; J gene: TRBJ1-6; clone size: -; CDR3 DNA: TGTGCCTGGAGTGTACTACAGGGGAATTCACCCCTCCACTTT; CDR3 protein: CAWSVLQGNSPLHF
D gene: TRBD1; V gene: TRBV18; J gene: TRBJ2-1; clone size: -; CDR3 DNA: TGTGCCAGCTCACCGGACAGGGCGCGATACAATGAGCAGTTCTTC; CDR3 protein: CASSPDRARYNEQFF
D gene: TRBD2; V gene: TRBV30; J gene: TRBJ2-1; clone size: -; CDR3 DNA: TGTGCCTGGAGTCGGACTAGCAATGAGCAGTTCTTC; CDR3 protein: CAWSRTSNEQFF
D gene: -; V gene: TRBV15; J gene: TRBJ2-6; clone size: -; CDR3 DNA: TGTGCCACCAGCAGAATCGCGGGACTCTGGGCCAACGTCCTGACTTTC; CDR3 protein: CATSRIAGLWANVLTF
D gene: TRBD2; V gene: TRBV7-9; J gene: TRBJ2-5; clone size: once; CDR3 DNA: TGTGCCAGCAGCTATAGGACTAGCGGGAGGGCCTTTGAGACCCAGTACTTC; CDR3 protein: CASSYRTSGRAFETQYF
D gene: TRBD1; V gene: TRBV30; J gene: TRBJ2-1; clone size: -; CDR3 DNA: TGTGCCTGGAGGTGGGGGCGGACAGGGTACAATGAGCAGTTCTTC; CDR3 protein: CAWRWGRTGYNEQFF
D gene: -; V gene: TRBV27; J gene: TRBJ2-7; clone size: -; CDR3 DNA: TGTGCCAGCAGACCCACAGGGCAAAACTACGAGCAGTACTTC; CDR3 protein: CASRPTGQNYEQYF
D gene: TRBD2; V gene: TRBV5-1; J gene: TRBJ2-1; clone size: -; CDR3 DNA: TGCGCCAGCAAAGCGGGAGGGCCCAAGAATGAGCAGTTCTTC; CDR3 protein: CASKAGGPKNEQFF
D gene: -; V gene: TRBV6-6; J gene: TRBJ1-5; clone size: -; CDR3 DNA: TGTGCCAGCAGTTCAAGGACAGCCCGCAATCAGCCCCAGCATTTT; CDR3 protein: CASSSRTARNQPQHF
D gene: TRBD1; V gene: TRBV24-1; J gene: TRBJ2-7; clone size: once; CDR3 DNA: TGTGCCACGCGGACAGGGGTCTACGAGCAGTACTTC; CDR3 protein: CATRTGVYEQYF
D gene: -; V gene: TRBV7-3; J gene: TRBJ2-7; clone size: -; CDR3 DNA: TGTGCCAGCAGCTTAGAGTCCCATCTGACAGGTGCCGAGCAGTACTTC; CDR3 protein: CASSLESHLTGAEQYF
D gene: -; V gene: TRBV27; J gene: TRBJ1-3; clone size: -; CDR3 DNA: TGTGCCAGCAGTCTAAATCGCCCGGGTTCTGGAAACACCATATATTTT; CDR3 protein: CASSLNRPGSGNTIYF
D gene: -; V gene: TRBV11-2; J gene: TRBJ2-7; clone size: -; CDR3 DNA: TGTGCCAGCAGCTTATCCCCGGACACGAAAACCTACGAGCAGTACTTC; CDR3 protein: CASSLSPDTKTYEQYF
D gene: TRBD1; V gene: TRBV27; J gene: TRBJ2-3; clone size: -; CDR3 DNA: TGTGCCAGCAGGAGGGCCACAGGGGGCTCTGGCACAGATACGCAGTATTTT; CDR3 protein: CASRRATGGSGTDTQYF
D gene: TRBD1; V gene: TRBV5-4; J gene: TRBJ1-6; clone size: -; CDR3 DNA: TGTGCCAGCAGCGAACAGGGGCGAGGCAATTCACCCCTCCACTTT; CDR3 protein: CASSEQGRGNSPLHF
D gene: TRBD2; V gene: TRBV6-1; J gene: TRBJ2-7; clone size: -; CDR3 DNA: TGTGCCAGCAGCGACACTAGCGGGAGGTCCTACGAGCAGTACTTC; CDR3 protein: CASSDTSGRSYEQYF
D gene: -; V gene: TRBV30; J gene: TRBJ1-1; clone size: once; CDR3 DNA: TGTGCCTGGATCCCACCTCGACCCGCGAGCGGGTACACTGAAGCTTTCTTT; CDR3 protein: CAWIPPRPASGYTEAFF
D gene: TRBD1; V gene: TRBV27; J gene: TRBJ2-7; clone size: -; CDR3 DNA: TGTGCCAGCAGTTTTGCGGCAGGGACAGGCGAGCAGTACTTC; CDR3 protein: CASSFAAGTGEQYF
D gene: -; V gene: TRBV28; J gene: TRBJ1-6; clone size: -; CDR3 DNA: TGTGCCAGCAGTTTTTTCCGGGATTCACCCCTCCACTTT; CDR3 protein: CASSFFRDSPLHF
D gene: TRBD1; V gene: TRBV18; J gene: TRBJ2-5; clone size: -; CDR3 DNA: TGTGCCAGCTCAAACGGACAGGTCCGGGGAGAGACCCAGTACTTC; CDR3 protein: CASSNGQVRGETQYF
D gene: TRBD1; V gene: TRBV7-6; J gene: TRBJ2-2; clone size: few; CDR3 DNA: TGTGCCAGCACCCCGGGCAGGGGGTTCACCGGGGAGCTGTTTTTT; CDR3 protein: CASTPGRGFTGELFF